The 21 T cell receptor beta chains reported below all come from one sample, sequenced in a study of cytomegalovirus exposure and HLA in healthy donors. The primer mix had 60 Vbeta and 13 Jbeta primers. The protocol was immunoSEQ multiplex PCR, while the TCRdb copy is restricted to in-frame clones and leaves out a portion. Of fewer than 180,000 clones in the sample, more than 75% were seen once. Material: PBMCs. The receptors were gathered from a human donor in good health.

This chain links TRBV10-2 with TRBJ1-5, with D perhaps matching TRBD1 (5 bases). This CDR3 region has 13 residues. Germline V gene lookup returns CDR1 WSHSY and CDR2 SAAADI. With 11 bases removed from V and 3 bases from J, the gap between germline ends came to 14 bases. The CDR3 loop is CAAGGGSNQPQHF. The DNA of the CDR3 is TGCGCCGCCGGGGGAGGTTCCAATCAGCCCCAGCATTTT.

This chain connects TRBV5-8 to TRBJ2-3; 11 nucleotides line up with TRBD2. The V segment lost 4 bases and the J segment 5 bases; nucleotides outside the gene matches: 3. The CDR3 spans 14 residues. Germline V gives CDR1 SGHTS, CDR2 YDEGEE. This CDR3 is CASSVGLAVDTQYF. The DNA of the CDR3 is TGTGCCAGCAGCGTGGGACTAGCGGTAGATACGCAGTATTTT.

This clone was detected only a few times. This chain connects TRBV5-1 to TRBJ2-7, with 9 bases fitting TRBD1. The CDR3 consists of 16 residues. V shed 2 bases and J 1 base; nucleotides not matched to a gene: 7. Germline CDR1 is SGHRS and CDR2 is YFSETQ. CDR3: CASSFIHGTGSYEQYF. In nucleotides, the CDR3 is TGCGCCAGCAGCTTCATTCACGGGACAGGGTCCTACGAGCAGTACTTC.

The V call is TRBV10-3, the J call TRBJ2-1; 9 nucleotides line up with TRBD2. This CDR3 spans 17 amino acids. Per the germline V gene, CDR1 is ENHRY and CDR2 is SYGVKD. The trim removed 0 bases at V and 7 bases at J, leaving 10 bases unmatched. The CDR3 bases are TGTGCCATCAGTGAGTCGACGGGGGCGGGGGGGCAGAATGAGCAGTTCTTC. This encodes CAISESTGAGGQNEQFF.

The chain combines TRBV6-6 with TRBJ2-1; D is undetermined. The CDR3 consists of 15 residues. V lost 4 bases, J lost 0 bases, and 10 bases lay in between. Germline V gene lookup returns CDR1 MNHNY and CDR2 SVGAGI (reference sequence). In DNA, the CDR3 is TGTGCCAGCAGTTTCCTCAAGAGCTCCTACAATGAGCAGTTCTTC. Its protein product is CASSFLKSSYNEQFF.

The chain carries TRBV27 and TRBJ1-4, with 7 positions matching TRBD1. Germline lookup yields CDR1 MNHEY and CDR2 SMNVEV (reference sequence). V was clipped by 1 base and J by 5 bases; unmatched bases: 4. The CDR3 consists of 15 residues. CDR3 sequence: CASSLLRQGNEKLFF. DNA for the CDR3: TGTGCCAGCAGTTTATTGAGACAGGGAAATGAAAAACTGTTTTTT.

The chain employs TRBV30 and TRBJ1-4; weak D call: TRBD1 (6 bases). CDR1 and CDR2 (germline): GTSNPN, SVGIG (reference sequence). This CDR3 spans 15 amino acids. The V end was cut by 3 bases, the J end by 0 bases, with 11 bases between. The DNA for the CDR3 is TGTGCCTGGAGAGGACAGTTTTCAACTAATGAAAAACTGTTTTTT. This encodes CAWRGQFSTNEKLFF.

Comment on this clone: The sample has other DNA sequences that encode this CDR3 too. The rearrangement links TRBV4-1 to TRBJ2-7; TRBD1 is a possible D gene (6 bases). Trimming took 1 base from V and 0 from J, leaving 10 bases between them. The CDR3 is 15 residues long. Germline V CDR1 and CDR2: MGHRA, YSYEKL. The DNA for the CDR3 is TGCGCCAGCAGCCAAGGGCCAGGGGCCTCCTACGAGCAGTACTTC. It yields the protein CASSQGPGASYEQYF.

The rearrangement links TRBV25-1 to TRBJ1-2; TRBD1 agrees at 8 bases. Germline loops: CDR1 MGHDK, CDR2 SYGVNS. V shed 3 bases, J shed 4 bases, and the junction held 10 bases outside the gene matches. This CDR3 is 16 amino acids long. The CDR3 spells CASSDPTGELAYGYTF. CDR3 in DNA: TGTGCCAGCAGTGATCCGACAGGGGAATTGGCCTATGGCTACACCTTC.

V and J are TRBV5-6 and TRBJ1-4; 10 bases line up with TRBD1. In germline, CDR1 is SGHDT, CDR2 YYEEEE. The length of the CDR3 is 17 residues. The V gene end was trimmed by 0 bases and the J gene end by 8 bases; junction bases not matched to a gene: 10. CDR3 amino acids: CASSLAGTGVGGEKLFF. DNA for the CDR3: TGTGCCAGCAGCTTGGCCGGGACAGGGGTAGGCGGGGAAAAACTGTTTTTT.

This clone was seen a handful of times. The rearrangement joins TRBV7-3 to TRBJ2-7; 7 positions agree with TRBD1. The CDR3 length is 15 residues. The germline V gene encodes CDR1 SGHTA and CDR2 FQGTGA. V was clipped by 5 bases and J by 2 bases; unmatched bases: 9. CDR3 in DNA: TGTGCCAGCAGCCCATCCCCGACAGGGACCTACGAGCAGTACTTC. Translation gives CASSPSPTGTYEQYF.

This clone was found a few times. The J gene is TRBJ2-1, the V gene TRBV6-1, with TRBD1 identical over 9 bases. The CDR3 contains 15 residues. Trimming removed 11 bases from V and 2 bases from J; junction bases left unmatched: 10. Germline CDR1 and CDR2: MNHNS and SASEGT. CDR3 sequence: CASLTRDRAYNEQFF. DNA for the CDR3: TGTGCCTCTCTGACCAGGGACAGGGCCTACAATGAGCAGTTCTTC.

A few counts support this clone. The V gene is TRBV6-5, the J gene TRBJ2-5, with a weak D call TRBD2 (6 bases). CDR3 length: 15 amino acids. Deletions cut 7 bases from V and 5 bases from J, with 20 bases between. Germline V gene data show CDR1 as MNHEY and CDR2 as SVGAGI. As DNA, the CDR3 is TGTGCCAGCAAGAACATAGGACCGGGACTTGAGACCCAGTACTTC. Protein sequence: CASKNIGPGLETQYF.

The rearrangement links TRBV5-1 to TRBJ2-3, with a weak D call TRBD2 (5 bases). Per the germline V gene, CDR1 is SGHRS and CDR2 is YFSETQ. The CDR3 contains 13 residues. V was pared by 0 bases and J by 3 bases, with 5 bases between. In nucleotides, the CDR3 is TGCGCCAGCAGCTTGGGCGGGACAGATACGCAGTATTTT. Protein product: CASSLGGTDTQYF.

The V call is TRBV7-2, the J call TRBJ2-7, with 12 bases identical to TRBD1. Germline V CDR1 and CDR2: SGHTA, FQGNSA. V was pared by 3 bases and J by 4 bases, with 1 base of the junction left unmatched. The CDR3 length is 14 residues. The chain's CDR3 is CASSLGQGAYEQYF. CDR3 DNA: TGTGCCAGCAGCTTGGGACAGGGGGCGTACGAGCAGTACTTC.

The table lists this clone with a count of one. V usage is TRBV19 and J usage is TRBJ2-3; possibly TRBD2 for D (5 bases). The CDR3 contains 15 residues. Germline V gene lookup returns CDR1 LNHDA and CDR2 SQIVND (reference sequence). Trimming shortened V by 3 bases and J by 4 bases, and 14 bases separated the two germline ends. In nucleotides, the CDR3 is TGTGCCAGTAGTATGGGCGGAGGATTGGCAGATACGCAGTATTTT. It is translated as CASSMGGGLADTQYF.

The V gene is TRBV11-2, the J gene TRBJ1-1; D remains unclear. There are 13 residues in the CDR3. Germline values: CDR1 SGHAT, CDR2 FQNNGV. Trimming left V 3 bases short and J 7 bases short, with 12 bases between. The CDR3 DNA is TGTGCCAGCAGCTTGTCCGCGATCTTTGAAGCTTTCTTT. Its protein is CASSLSAIFEAFF.

The CDR3 loop reads CASNRALRGPQETQYF. The CDR3 bases are TGTGCCAGCAACAGAGCTCTGCGGGGGCCCCAAGAGACCCAGTACTTC. The chain combines TRBV11-2 with TRBJ2-5, with D perhaps matching TRBD2 (7 bases). V lost 7 bases and J 1 base, leaving 19 bases between the germline ends. Germline loops: CDR1 SGHAT, CDR2 FQNNGV. This CDR3 region has 16 residues.

In this sample, this clone turned up once. The rearrangement uses TRBV27 and TRBJ1-5; TRBD1 aligns across 8 bases. There are 15 residues in the CDR3. The germline V gene has CDR1 MNHEY and CDR2 SMNVEV (reference sequence). V lost 4 bases, J lost 0 bases, and 2 bases stayed unmatched. The DNA for the CDR3 is TGTGCCAGCAGTTCCCAGGGGGCTAGCAATCAGCCCCAGCATTTT. Protein: CASSSQGASNQPQHF.

A remark on this clone: This sample also contains other DNA sequences that code for the same CDR3. The chain links TRBV28 to TRBJ2-3; a possible D gene is TRBD2 (6 bases). The length of the CDR3 is 15 residues. Trimming removed 3 bases at V and 0 bases at J, with 10 bases between. Germline CDR1 reads MDHEN; CDR2 reads SYDVKM. As DNA, the CDR3 is TGTGCCAGCAGTTTCGTCGGGACTAGCACAGATACGCAGTATTTT. Residues: CASSFVGTSTDTQYF.

The rearrangement links TRBV27 to TRBJ1-5, with TRBD1 identical over 9 bases. The CDR3 is made up of 15 amino acids. The germline gives CDR1 MNHEY, CDR2 SMNVEV (reference sequence). Trimming took 2 bases from V and 6 from J; bases not matched to a gene: 5. CDR3 sequence reads: CASSLKQGAGQPQHF. The CDR3 coding sequence is TGTGCCAGCAGTTTAAAACAGGGGGCAGGTCAGCCCCAGCATTTT.